This T cell receptor (beta chain) was profiled in a study of shared clonotypes between healthy human individuals. Study-level points and caveats: The authors sampled blood alone, and tissue repertoires likely differ. Among donors, clonotype sharing was expected to be affected by sequencing depth.

V lost 7 bases, J lost 0 bases, and 9 bases lay in between. Germline assignment: CDR1 MNHNS and CDR2 SASEGT. This CDR3 contains 13 residues. The authors split each subset's genomic DNA evenly across several immunoSEQ plates. Assay: immunoSEQ multiplex PCR; the TCRdb copy retains only in-frame clones and omits some. This table has some 1,100,000 clones, roughly 74% appearing once. In regard to this clone: The target antigen is unknown.

This TCR came from a man aged 18 to 30 in good health. Some clones in this sample may be carry-over from other donors' samples. The V call is TRBV6-1, the J call TRBJ1-1; D is uncertain. The specimen was memory CD4+ T cells from PBMCs. Described subset: CD45RA-negative fraction. The CDR3 DNA follows: TGTGCCAGCATTAAGCTGATGAACACTGAAGCTTTCTTT. Protein: CASIKLMNTEAFF.